The sequence of this T cell receptor (beta chain) was determined in a study of cytomegalovirus exposure and HLA in healthy donors. Germline CDR1 and CDR2: SEHNR and FQNEAQ (reference sequence). The CDR3 is 17 residues long. The trim removed 4 bases at V and 0 bases at J, leaving 9 bases unmatched. The assay was immunoSEQ multiplex PCR, and TCRdb's table has in-frame clones only and misses some. The table lists about 150,000 clones, roughly nine tenths of them singletons. Sample: PBMCs. The source of this sequence is a woman aged 18 to 35 in good health and CMV-seropositive. The chain has TRBV7-9 and TRBJ1-1; TRBD1 aligns across 9 bases. DNA of the CDR3: TGTGCCAGCAGCTCCCCGCTTGGGACAGGGATGAACACTGAAGCTTTCTTT. It codes for CASSSPLGTGMNTEAFF.